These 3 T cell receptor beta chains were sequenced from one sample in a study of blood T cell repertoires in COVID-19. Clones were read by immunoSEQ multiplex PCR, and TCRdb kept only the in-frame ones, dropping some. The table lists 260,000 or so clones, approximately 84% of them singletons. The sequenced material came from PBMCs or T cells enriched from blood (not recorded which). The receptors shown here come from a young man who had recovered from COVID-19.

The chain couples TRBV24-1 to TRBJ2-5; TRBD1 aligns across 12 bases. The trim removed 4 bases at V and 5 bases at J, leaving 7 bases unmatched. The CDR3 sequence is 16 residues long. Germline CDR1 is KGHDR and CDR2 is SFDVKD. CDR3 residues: CATSDTGQGAGETQYF. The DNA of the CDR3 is TGTGCCACCAGTGACACGGGACAGGGGGCGGGGGAGACCCAGTACTTC.

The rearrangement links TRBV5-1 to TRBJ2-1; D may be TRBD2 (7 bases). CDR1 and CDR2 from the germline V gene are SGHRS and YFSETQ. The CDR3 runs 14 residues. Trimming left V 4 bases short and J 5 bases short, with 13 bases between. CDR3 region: CASSKGGNNNEQFF. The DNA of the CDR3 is TGCGCCAGCAGCAAGGGGGGGAATAACAATGAGCAGTTCTTC. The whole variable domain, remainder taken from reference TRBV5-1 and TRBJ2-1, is KAGVTQTPRYLIKTRGQQVTLSCSPISGHRSVSWYQQTPGQGLQFLFEYFSETQRNKGNFPGRFSGRQFSNSRSEMNVSTLELGDSALYLCASSKGGNNNEQFFGPGTRLTVL.

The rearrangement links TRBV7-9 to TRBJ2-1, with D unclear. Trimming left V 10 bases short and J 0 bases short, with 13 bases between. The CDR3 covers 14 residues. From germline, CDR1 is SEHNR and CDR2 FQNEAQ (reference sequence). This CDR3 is CAIISESSYNEQFF. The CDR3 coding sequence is TGTGCCATCATAAGCGAAAGCTCCTACAATGAGCAGTTCTTC.